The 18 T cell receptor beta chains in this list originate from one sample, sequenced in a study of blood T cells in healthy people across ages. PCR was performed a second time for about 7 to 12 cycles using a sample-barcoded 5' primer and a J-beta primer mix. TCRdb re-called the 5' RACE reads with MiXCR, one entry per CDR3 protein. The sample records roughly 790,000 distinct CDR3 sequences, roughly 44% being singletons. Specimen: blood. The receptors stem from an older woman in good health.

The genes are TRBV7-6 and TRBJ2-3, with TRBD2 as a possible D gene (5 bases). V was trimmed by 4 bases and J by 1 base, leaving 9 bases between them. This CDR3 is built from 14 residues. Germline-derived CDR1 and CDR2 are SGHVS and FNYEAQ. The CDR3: CASSYLARTDTQYF. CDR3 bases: TGTGCCAGCAGCTATTTAGCGCGCACAGATACGCAGTATTTT.

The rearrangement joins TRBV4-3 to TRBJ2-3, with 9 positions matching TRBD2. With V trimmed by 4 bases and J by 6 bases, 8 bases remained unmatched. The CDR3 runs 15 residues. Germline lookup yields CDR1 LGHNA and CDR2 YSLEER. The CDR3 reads CASSRGLARSDTQYF. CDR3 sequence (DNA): TGCGCCAGCAGCCGGGGACTAGCTAGATCGGATACGCAGTATTTT.

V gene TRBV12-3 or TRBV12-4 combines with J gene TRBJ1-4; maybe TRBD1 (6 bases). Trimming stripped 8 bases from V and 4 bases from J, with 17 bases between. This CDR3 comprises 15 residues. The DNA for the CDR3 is TGTGCCAGCGGGGAAAGGGGGGCGGATAATGAAAAACTGTTTTTT. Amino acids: CASGERGADNEKLFF.

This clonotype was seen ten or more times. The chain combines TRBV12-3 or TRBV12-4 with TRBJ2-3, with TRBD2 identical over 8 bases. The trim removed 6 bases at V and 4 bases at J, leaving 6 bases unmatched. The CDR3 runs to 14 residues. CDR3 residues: CASRLSGGADTQYF. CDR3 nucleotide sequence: TGTGCCAGCAGACTGAGCGGGGGCGCAGATACGCAGTATTTT.

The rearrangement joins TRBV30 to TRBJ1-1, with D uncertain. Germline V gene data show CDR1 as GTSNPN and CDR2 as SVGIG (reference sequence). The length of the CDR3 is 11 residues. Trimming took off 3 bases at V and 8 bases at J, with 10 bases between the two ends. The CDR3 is CAWRAEAEAFF. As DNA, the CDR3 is TGTGCCTGGAGAGCCGAGGCCGAAGCTTTCTTT.

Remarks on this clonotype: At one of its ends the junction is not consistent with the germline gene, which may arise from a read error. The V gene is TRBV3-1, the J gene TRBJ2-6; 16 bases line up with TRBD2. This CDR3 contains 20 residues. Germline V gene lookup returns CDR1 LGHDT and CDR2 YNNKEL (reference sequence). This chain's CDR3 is CASNQEGLAGGPTGANVLTF. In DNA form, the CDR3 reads TGTGCCAGCAACCAAGAGGGACTAGCGGGAGGGCCAACTGGGGCCAACGTCCTGACTTTC.

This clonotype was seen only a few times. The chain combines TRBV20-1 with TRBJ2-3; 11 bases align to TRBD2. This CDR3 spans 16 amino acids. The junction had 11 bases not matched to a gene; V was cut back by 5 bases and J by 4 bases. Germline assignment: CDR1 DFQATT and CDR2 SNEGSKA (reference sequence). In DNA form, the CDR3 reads TGCAGTGCTCGTGATAGCGGGAGGGCCGGCCCAGATACGCAGTATTTT. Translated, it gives CSARDSGRAGPDTQYF.

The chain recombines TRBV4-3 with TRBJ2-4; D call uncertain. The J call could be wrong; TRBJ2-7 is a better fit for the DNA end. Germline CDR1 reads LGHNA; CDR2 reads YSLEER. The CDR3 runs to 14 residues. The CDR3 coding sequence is TGCGCCAGCAGCCAAGATCACACAACCTACGAGCAGTACTTC. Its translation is CASSQDHTTYEQYF.

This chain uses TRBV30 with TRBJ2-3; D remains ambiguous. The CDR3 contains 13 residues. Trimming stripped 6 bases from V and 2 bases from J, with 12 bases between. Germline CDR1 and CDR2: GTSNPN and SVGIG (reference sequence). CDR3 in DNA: TGTGCCTGTAGCCCTCCTAACACAGATACGCAGTATTTT. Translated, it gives CACSPPNTDTQYF. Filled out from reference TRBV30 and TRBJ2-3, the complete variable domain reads SQTIHQWPATLVQPVGSPLSLECTVEGTSNPNLYWYRQAAGRGLQLLFYSVGIGQISSEVPQNLSASRPQDRQFILSSKKLLLSDSGFYLCACSPPNTDTQYFGPGTRLTVL.

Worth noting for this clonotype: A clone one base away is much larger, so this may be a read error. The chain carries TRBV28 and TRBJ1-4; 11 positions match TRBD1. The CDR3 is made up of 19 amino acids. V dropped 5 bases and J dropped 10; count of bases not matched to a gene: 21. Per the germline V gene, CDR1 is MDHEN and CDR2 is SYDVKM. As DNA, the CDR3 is TGTGCCAGCAGTCAAATCATCAGGACAGGGGGCGGGCCGGCTGGAAAACTGTTTTTT. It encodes CASSQIIRTGGGPAGKLFF.

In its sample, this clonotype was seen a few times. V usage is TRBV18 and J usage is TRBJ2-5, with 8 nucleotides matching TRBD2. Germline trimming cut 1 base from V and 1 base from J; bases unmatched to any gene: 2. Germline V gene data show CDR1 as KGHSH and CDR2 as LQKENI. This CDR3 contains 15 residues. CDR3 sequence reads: CASSPLAGPQETQYF. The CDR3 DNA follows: TGTGCCAGCTCACCACTAGCGGGGCCCCAAGAGACCCAGTACTTC.

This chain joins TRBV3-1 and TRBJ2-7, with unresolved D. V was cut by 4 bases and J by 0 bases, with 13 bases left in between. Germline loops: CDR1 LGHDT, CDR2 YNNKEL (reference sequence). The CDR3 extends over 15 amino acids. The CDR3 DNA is TGTGCCAGCAGCCCGGGCGGCAGAAACTCCTACGAGCAGTACTTC. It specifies CASSPGGRNSYEQYF.

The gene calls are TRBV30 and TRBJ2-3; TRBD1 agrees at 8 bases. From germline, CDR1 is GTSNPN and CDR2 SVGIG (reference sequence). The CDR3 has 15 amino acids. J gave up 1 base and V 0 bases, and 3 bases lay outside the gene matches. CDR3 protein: CAWSVGGQGTDTQYF. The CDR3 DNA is TGTGCCTGGAGTGTAGGGGGACAGGGCACAGATACGCAGTATTTT.

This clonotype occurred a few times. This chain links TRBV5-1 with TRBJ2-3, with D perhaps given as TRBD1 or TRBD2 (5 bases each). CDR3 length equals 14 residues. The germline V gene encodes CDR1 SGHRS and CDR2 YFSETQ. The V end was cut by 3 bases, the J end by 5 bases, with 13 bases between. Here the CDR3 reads CASSSPGAGDTQYF. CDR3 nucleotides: TGCGCCAGCAGCTCCCCTGGGGCGGGAGATACGCAGTATTTT. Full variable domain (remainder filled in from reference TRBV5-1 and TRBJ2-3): KAGVTQTPRYLIKTRGQQVTLSCSPISGHRSVSWYQQTPGQGLQFLFEYFSETQRNKGNFPGRFSGRQFSNSRSEMNVSTLELGDSALYLCASSSPGAGDTQYFGPGTRLTVL.

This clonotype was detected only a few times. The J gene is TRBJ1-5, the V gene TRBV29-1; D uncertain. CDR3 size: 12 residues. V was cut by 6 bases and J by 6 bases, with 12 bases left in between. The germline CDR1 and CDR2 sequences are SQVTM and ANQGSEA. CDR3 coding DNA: TGCAGCGTCTCTACCCCCGGTCAGCCCCAGCATTTT. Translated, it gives CSVSTPGQPQHF.

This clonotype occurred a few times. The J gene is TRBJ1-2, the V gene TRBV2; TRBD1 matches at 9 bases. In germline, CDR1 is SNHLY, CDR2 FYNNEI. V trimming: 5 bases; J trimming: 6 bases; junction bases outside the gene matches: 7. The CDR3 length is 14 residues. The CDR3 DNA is TGTGCCAGCAGTCCAGGACAGGGGTTTGATGGCTACACCTTC. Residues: CASSPGQGFDGYTF.

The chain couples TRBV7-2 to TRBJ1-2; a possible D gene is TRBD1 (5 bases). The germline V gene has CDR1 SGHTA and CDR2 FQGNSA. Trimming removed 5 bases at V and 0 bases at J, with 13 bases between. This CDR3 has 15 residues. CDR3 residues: CASSTPDKANYGYTF. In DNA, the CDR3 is TGTGCCAGCAGCACCCCGGACAAAGCTAACTATGGCTACACCTTC. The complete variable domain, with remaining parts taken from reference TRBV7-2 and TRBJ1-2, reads GAGVSQSPSNKVTEKGKDVELRCDPISGHTALYWYRQSLGQGLEFLIYFQGNSAPDKSGLPSDRFSAERTGGSVSTLTIQRTQQEDSAVYLCASSTPDKANYGYTFGSGTRLTVV.

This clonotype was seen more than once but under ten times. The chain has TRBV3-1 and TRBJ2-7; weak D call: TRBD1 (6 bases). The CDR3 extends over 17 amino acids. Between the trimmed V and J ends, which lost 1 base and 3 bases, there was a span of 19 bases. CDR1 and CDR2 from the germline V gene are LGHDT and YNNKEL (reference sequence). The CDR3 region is CASSQVTQGTPFYEQYF. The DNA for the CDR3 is TGTGCCAGCAGCCAAGTCACCCAGGGGACCCCCTTCTACGAGCAGTACTTC.